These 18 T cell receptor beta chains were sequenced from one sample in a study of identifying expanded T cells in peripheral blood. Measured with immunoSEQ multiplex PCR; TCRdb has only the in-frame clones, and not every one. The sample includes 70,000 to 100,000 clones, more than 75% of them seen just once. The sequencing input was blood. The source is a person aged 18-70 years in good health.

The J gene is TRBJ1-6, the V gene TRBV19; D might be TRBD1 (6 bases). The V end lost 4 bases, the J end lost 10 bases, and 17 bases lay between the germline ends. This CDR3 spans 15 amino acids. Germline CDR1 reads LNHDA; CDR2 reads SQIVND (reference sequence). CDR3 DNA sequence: TGTGCCAGTAGTAGTACAGGGTATAGAGGGTCACCCCTCCACTTT. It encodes CASSSTGYRGSPLHF.

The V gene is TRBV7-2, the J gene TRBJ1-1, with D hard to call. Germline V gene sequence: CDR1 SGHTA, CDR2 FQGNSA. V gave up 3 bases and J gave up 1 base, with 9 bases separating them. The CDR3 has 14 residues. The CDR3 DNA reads TGTGCCAGCAGCTTTACCCCAGGGAACACTGAAGCTTTCTTT. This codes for CASSFTPGNTEAFF.

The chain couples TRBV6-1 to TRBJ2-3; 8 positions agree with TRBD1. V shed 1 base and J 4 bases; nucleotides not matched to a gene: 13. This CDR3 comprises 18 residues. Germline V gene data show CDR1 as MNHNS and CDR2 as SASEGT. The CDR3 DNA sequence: TGTGCCAGCAGTGAAGTAGGGATTGATGACAGGGGTGCAGATACGCAGTATTTT. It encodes CASSEVGIDDRGADTQYF.

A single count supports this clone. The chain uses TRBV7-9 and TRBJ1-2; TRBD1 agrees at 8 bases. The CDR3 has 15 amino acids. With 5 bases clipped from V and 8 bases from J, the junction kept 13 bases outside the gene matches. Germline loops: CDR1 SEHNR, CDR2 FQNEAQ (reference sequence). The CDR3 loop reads CASSPGTGLFGGYTF. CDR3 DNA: TGTGCCAGCAGCCCGGGGACAGGCCTTTTTGGAGGCTACACCTTC.

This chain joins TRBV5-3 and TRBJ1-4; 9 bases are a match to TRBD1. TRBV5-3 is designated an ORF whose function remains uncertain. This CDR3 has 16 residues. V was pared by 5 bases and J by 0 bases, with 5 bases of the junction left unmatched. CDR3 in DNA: TGTGCCAGAAGACCGGGACAGGGAGCAACTAATGAAAAACTGTTTTTT. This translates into CARRPGQGATNEKLFF.

In nucleotides, the CDR3 is TGCGCCAGCAGCCAAGACTGGTTTTCACCCCTCCACTTT. It is translated as CASSQDWFSPLHF. The chain employs TRBV4-1 and TRBJ1-6; D call uncertain. Trimming removed 0 bases from V and 9 bases from J, with 6 bases in between. The CDR3 totals 13 residues. CDR1 is MGHRA, CDR2 YSYEKL, per germline.

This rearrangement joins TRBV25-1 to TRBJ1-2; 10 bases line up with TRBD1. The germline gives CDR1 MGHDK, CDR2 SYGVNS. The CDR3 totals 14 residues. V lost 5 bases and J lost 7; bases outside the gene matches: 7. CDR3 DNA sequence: TGTGCCAGCAGTCCCCCGGGACAGGGGATTGGCTACACCTTC. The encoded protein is CASSPPGQGIGYTF.

The chain's CDR3 is CASSETPLAGVDTSTDTQYF. Written as DNA, the CDR3 is TGTGCCAGCAGTGAAACCCCCCTAGCGGGGGTAGACACTAGCACAGATACGCAGTATTTT. V and J are TRBV2 and TRBJ2-3; 10 bases are shared with TRBD2. The V gene end was trimmed by 2 bases and the J gene end by 0 bases; junction bases not matched to a gene: 14. This CDR3 has 20 residues. Germline V gives CDR1 SNHLY, CDR2 FYNNEI.

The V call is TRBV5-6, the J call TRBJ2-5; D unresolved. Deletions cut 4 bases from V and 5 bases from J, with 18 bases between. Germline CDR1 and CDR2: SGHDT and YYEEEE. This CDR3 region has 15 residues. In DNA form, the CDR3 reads TGTGCCAGCAGCCCCAGGACCCTTTTATGGGAGACCCAGTACTTC. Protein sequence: CASSPRTLLWETQYF.

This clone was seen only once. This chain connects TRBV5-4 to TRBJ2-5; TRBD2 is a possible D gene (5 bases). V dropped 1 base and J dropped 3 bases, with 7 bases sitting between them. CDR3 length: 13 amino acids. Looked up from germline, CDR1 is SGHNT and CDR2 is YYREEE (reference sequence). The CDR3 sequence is CASSLRGKETQYF. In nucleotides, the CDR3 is TGTGCCAGCAGCTTGCGGGGAAAAGAGACCCAGTACTTC.

Written as DNA, the CDR3 is TGTGCCAGCACGTTCGGGACAGGGAATTTAGTGCAGCCCCAGCATTTT. Translating it yields CASTFGTGNLVQPQHF. This rearrangement joins TRBV2 to TRBJ1-5; 9 nucleotides match TRBD1. The J segment lost 7 bases and the V segment lost 7 bases, leaving 14 bases of the junction unmatched. CDR3 length equals 16 residues. Germline V gene sequence: CDR1 SNHLY, CDR2 FYNNEI.

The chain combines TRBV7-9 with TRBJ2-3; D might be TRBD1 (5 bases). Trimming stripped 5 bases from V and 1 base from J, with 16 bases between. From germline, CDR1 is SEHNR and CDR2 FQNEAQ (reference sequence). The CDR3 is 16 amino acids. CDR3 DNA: TGTGCCAGCAGCCCCCTAAGGGGAATGGGCACAGATACGCAGTATTTT. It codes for CASSPLRGMGTDTQYF.

The CDR3 loop reads CASSMARQNQPQHF. CDR3 DNA: TGTGCCAGTAGTATGGCCAGGCAGAATCAGCCCCAGCATTTT. This sequence joins TRBV19 and TRBJ1-5; D is uncertain. CDR3 length: 14 residues. Trimming removed 3 bases from V and 4 bases from J, with 10 bases in between. Germline V gives CDR1 LNHDA, CDR2 SQIVND (reference sequence). The full variable domain, rest sourced from reference TRBV19 and TRBJ1-5, is DGGITQSPKYLFRKEGQNVTLSCEQNLNHDAMYWYRQDPGQGLRLIYYSQIVNDFQKGDIAEGYSVSREKKESFPLTVTSAQKNPTAFYLCASSMARQNQPQHFGDGTRLSIL.

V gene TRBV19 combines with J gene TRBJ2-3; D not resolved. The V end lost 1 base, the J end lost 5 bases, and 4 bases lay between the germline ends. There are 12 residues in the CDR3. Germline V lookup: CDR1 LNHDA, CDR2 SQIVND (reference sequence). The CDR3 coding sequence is TGTGCCAGTAGTATAGGTGGAGATACGCAGTATTTT. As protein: CASSIGGDTQYF. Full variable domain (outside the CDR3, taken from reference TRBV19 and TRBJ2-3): DGGITQSPKYLFRKEGQNVTLSCEQNLNHDAMYWYRQDPGQGLRLIYYSQIVNDFQKGDIAEGYSVSREKKESFPLTVTSAQKNPTAFYLCASSIGGDTQYFGPGTRLTVL.

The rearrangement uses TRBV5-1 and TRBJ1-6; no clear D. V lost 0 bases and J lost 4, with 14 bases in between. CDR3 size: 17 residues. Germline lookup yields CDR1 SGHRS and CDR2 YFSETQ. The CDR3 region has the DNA TGCGCCAGCAGCTTGGGGACGGTAGACTCATATAATTCACCCCTCCACTTT. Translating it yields CASSLGTVDSYNSPLHF.

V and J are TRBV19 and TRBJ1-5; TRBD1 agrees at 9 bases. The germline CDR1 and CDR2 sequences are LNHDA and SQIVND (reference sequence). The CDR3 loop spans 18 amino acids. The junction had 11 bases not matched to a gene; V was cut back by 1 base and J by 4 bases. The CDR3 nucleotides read TGTGCCAGTAGTATAGGGGAAGGGACAGGGCGCCTTAATCAGCCCCAGCATTTT. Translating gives CASSIGEGTGRLNQPQHF.

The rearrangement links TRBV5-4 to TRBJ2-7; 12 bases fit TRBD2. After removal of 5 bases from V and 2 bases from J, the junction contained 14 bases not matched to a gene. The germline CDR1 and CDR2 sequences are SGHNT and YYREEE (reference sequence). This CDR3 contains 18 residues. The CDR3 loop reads CASRKSGTSGPNPYEQYF. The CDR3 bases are TGTGCCAGCAGAAAGAGTGGGACTAGCGGGCCTAATCCCTACGAGCAGTACTTC.

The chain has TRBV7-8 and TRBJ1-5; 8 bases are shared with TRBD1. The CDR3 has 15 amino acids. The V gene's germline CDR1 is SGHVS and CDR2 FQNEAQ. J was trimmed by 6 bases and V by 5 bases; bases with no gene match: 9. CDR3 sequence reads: CASSLSQGASQPQHF. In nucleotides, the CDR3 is TGTGCCAGCAGCCTAAGCCAGGGGGCGAGTCAGCCCCAGCATTTT.